These 11 T cell receptor beta chains came from one sample sequenced in a study of identical twins. TCRdb redid the calling of the 5' RACE reads with MiXCR, one entry per CDR3 protein. Seen here are roughly 290,000 distinct CDR3 sequences, about 8.3% observed once, and the top ten hold 2.1%. This sample also belongs to another study, concerning yellow fever vaccine responses in identical twins.

The sample was memory (CD45RO+) T cells sorted from blood. The origin of the receptors is a woman younger than 30 in good health.

In this sample, this clonotype turned up many times. This CDR3 reads CASSGSPSYNEQFF. The CDR3 nucleotides read TGTGCCAGCAGCGGGAGTCCCTCCTACAATGAGCAGTTCTTC. The genes are TRBV6-1 and TRBJ2-1; tentatively, D is TRBD2 (6 bases). V dropped 6 bases and J dropped 0 bases, with 9 bases sitting between them. This CDR3 region has 14 residues. Germline V gene sequence: CDR1 MNHNS, CDR2 SASEGT.

This clonotype was observed a handful of times. The chain links TRBV18 to TRBJ1-1; D is perhaps TRBD1 (5 bases). Germline values: CDR1 KGHSH, CDR2 LQKENI. The CDR3 spans 13 residues. The V end was cut by 8 bases, the J end by 6 bases, with 16 bases between. CDR3 residues: CASLTSTGAEAFF. CDR3 bases: TGTGCCAGCCTCACCTCAACGGGGGCTGAAGCTTTCTTT. Looking up the rest from reference TRBV18 and TRBJ1-1 gives the full variable domain: NAGVMQNPRHLVRRRGQEARLRCSPMKGHSHVYWYRQLPEEGLKFMVYLQKENIIDESGMPKERFSAEFPKEGPSILRIQQVVRGDSAAYFCASLTSTGAEAFFGQGTRLTVV.

This clonotype was detected a few times. The chain links TRBV4-2 to TRBJ2-5; the D call may be TRBD1 or TRBD2 (7 bases each). Germline V gives CDR1 LGHNA, CDR2 YNFKEQ. There are 15 residues in the CDR3. V was pared by 4 bases and J by 0 bases, with 12 bases between. CDR3 residues: CASSPGGTNQETQYF. The CDR3 nucleotides read TGTGCCAGCAGCCCAGGGGGGACTAACCAAGAGACCCAGTACTTC.

This clonotype was seen many times. The rearrangement links TRBV28 to TRBJ2-2, with D perhaps matching TRBD2 (6 bases). This CDR3 has 14 amino acids. Germline CDR1 and CDR2: MDHEN and SYDVKM. V lost 6 bases, J lost 8 bases, and 16 bases lay in between. For the CDR3, the DNA is TGTGCCAGCAGCCCACCCCGGGAGTCTGGGGAGCTGTTTTTT. Its protein product is CASSPPRESGELFF.

This clonotype was observed a handful of times. This sequence joins TRBV19 and TRBJ2-4; D is possibly TRBD1 (5 bases). Germline V gene data show CDR1 as LNHDA and CDR2 as SQIVND (reference sequence). This CDR3 comprises 14 residues. Trimming cost V 0 bases and J 10 bases, with 13 bases left between them. Here the CDR3 reads CASSIDSRTSIQYF. The CDR3 DNA is TGTGCCAGTAGTATAGATTCGAGGACAAGTATTCAGTACTTC.

The sample holds many counts of this clonotype. The rearrangement uses TRBV7-9 and TRBJ2-7, with TRBD2 matching 10 bases. The CDR3 is made up of 14 amino acids. The germline gives CDR1 SEHNR, CDR2 FQNEAQ (reference sequence). V lost 5 bases, J lost 2 bases, and 3 bases stayed unmatched. CDR3 residues: CASSRTSGPYEQYF. As DNA, the CDR3 is TGTGCCAGCAGCCGGACTAGCGGCCCCTACGAGCAGTACTTC.

This clonotype was seen more than once but under ten times. The rearrangement links TRBV21-1 to TRBJ1-3; TRBD1, the table's D call, was not compared with the DNA. TRBV21-1 is listed as a pseudogene. The CDR3 is 15 amino acids. Written as DNA, the CDR3 is TGTGCCAGCAGCGTCCGGGACCACTCTGGAAACACCATATATTTT. Its translation is CASSVRDHSGNTIYF.

The V and J genes are TRBV20-1 and TRBJ2-7, with 7 nucleotides matching TRBD2. The CDR3 runs to 14 residues. Germline CDR1 is DFQATT and CDR2 is SNEGSKA (reference sequence). The CDR3 reads CMVPRREQNREQYF. The DNA for the CDR3 is TGCATGGTCCCTAGGCGGGAGCAGAATAGGGAGCAGTACTTC.

This clonotype was seen repeatedly, ten times or more. The V and J genes are TRBV7-9 and TRBJ1-5, with a weak D call TRBD1 (5 bases). With 8 bases removed from V and 1 base from J, the gap between germline ends came to 15 bases. The CDR3 is 15 residues long. Germline V gene sequence: CDR1 SEHNR, CDR2 FQNEAQ (reference sequence). The CDR3 protein is CASALQGGSNQPQHF. CDR3 nucleotides: TGTGCCAGCGCGCTTCAGGGCGGGAGCAATCAGCCCCAGCATTTT.

The chain links TRBV27 to TRBJ2-1; TRBD2 matches at 7 bases. Germline trimming cut 4 bases from V and 0 bases from J; bases unmatched to any gene: 9. CDR1 MNHEY and CDR2 SMNVEV come from the germline V gene (reference sequence). This CDR3 spans 17 amino acids. The CDR3 DNA reads as TGTGCCAGCAGTTCGGGGGGTGGGCCTAGCTCCTACAATGAGCAGTTCTTC. Protein: CASSSGGGPSSYNEQFF.

The chain carries TRBV6-5 and TRBJ2-2; D possibly corresponds to TRBD2 (6 bases). The CDR3 loop spans 16 amino acids. CDR1 and CDR2 from the germline V gene are MNHEY and SVGAGI. Trimming left V 4 bases short and J 4 bases short, with 16 bases between. DNA for the CDR3: TGTGCCAGCAGTTCTACCGGGACTGGAGGCACCGGGGAGCTGTTTTTT. It yields the protein CASSSTGTGGTGELFF.